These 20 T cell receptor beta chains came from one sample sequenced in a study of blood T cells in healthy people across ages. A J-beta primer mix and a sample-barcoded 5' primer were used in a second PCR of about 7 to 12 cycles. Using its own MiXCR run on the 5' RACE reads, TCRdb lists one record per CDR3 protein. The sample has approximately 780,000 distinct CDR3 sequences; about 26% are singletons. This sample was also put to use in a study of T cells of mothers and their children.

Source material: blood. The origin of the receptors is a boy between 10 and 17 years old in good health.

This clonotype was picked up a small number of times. The CDR3: CASSVTDGPYEQYF. CDR3 bases: TGTGCCAGCAGCGTAACTGACGGACCTTACGAGCAGTACTTC. This rearrangement joins TRBV9 to TRBJ2-5; D gene ambiguous. The DNA end is more similar to TRBJ2-7, so the J call may be wrong. Germline CDR1 reads SGDLS; CDR2 reads YYNGEE. The CDR3 contains 14 residues.

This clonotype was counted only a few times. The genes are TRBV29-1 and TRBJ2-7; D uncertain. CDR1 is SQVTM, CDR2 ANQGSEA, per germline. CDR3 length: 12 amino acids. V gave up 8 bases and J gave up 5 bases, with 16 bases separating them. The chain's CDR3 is CSPTGPIDEQYF. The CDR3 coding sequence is TGCAGCCCCACGGGCCCGATCGACGAGCAGTACTTC.

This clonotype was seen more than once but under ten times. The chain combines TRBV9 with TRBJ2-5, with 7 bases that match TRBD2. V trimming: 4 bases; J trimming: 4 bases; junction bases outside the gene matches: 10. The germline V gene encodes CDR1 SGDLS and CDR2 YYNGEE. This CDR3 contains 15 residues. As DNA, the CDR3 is TGTGCCAGCAGCCCTTGGGCTAGGGAGGGAGAGACCCAGTACTTC. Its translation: CASSPWAREGETQYF.

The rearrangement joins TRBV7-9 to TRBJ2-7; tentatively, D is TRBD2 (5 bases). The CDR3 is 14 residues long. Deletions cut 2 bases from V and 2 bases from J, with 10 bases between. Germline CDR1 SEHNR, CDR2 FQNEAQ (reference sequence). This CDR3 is CASSLSGRPYEQYF. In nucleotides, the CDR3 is TGTGCCAGCAGCTTATCGGGAAGGCCCTACGAGCAGTACTTC.

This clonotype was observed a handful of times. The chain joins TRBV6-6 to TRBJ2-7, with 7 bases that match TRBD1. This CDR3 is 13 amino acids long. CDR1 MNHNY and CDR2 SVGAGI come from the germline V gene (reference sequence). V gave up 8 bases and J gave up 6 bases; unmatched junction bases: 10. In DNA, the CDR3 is TGTGCCAGCGAAAAGGTAGGGGGCAGCGAGCAGTACTTC. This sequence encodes CASEKVGGSEQYF.

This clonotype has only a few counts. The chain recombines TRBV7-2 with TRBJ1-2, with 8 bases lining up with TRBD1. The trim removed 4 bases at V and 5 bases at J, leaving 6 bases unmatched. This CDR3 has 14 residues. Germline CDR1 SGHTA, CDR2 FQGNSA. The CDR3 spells CASSSQGAAYGYTF. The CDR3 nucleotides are TGTGCCAGCAGCTCGCAGGGGGCTGCATATGGCTACACCTTC.

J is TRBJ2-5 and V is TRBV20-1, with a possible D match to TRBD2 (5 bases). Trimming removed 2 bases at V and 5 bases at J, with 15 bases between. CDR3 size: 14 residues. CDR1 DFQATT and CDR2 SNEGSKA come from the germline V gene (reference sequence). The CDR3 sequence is CSARWSSVMETQYF. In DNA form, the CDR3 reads TGCAGTGCTAGATGGAGTAGCGTGATGGAGACCCAGTACTTC.

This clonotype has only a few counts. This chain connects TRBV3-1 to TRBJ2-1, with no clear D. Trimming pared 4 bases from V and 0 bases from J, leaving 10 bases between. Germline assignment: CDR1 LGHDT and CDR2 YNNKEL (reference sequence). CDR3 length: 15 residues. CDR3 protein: CASSPTVNSYNEQFF. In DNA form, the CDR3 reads TGTGCCAGCAGCCCCACAGTGAACTCCTACAATGAGCAGTTCTTC.

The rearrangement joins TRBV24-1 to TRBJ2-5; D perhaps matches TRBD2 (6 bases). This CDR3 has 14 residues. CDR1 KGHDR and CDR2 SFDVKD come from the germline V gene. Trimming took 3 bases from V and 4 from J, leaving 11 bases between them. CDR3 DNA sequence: TGTGCCACCAGTGATGTCGGGGGAACAGAGACCCAGTACTTC. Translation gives CATSDVGGTETQYF.

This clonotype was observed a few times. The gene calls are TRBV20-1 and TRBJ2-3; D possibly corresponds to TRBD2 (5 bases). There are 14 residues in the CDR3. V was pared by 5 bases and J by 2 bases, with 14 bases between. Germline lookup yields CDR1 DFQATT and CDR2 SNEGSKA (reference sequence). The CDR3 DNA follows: TGCAGTGCTGGGCCGGACGGGAACACAGATACGCAGTATTTT. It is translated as CSAGPDGNTDTQYF.

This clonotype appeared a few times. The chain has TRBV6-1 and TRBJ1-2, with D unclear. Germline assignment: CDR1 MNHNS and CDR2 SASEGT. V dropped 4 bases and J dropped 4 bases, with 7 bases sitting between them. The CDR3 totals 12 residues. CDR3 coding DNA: TGTGCCAGCAGTGGGGCGGTCTATGGCTACACCTTC. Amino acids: CASSGAVYGYTF.

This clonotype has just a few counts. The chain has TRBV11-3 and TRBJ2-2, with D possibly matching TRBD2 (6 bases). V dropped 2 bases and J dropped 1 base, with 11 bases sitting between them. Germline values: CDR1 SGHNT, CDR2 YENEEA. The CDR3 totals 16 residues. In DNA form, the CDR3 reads TGTGCCAGCAGCTTATCCTTCGGGGGGAACACCGGGGAGCTGTTTTTT. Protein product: CASSLSFGGNTGELFF.

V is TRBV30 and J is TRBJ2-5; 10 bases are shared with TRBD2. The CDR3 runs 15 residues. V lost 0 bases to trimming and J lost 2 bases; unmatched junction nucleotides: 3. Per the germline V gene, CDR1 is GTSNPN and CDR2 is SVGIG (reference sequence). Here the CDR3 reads CAWSVERGGQETQYF. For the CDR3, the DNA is TGTGCCTGGAGTGTTGAGCGGGGGGGACAAGAGACCCAGTACTTC.

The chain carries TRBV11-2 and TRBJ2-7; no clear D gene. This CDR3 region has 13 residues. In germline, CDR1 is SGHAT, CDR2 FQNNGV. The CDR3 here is CAGSLVGSYEQYV. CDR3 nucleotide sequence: TGTGCCGGCAGCTTGGTAGGGTCCTACGAGCAGTACGTC.

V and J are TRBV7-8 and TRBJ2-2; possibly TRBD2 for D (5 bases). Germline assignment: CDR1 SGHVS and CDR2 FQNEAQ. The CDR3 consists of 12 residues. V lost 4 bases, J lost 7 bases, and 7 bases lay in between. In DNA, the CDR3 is TGTGCCAGCAGCTGGGAGTTCGGGGAGCTGTTTTTT. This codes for CASSWEFGELFF.

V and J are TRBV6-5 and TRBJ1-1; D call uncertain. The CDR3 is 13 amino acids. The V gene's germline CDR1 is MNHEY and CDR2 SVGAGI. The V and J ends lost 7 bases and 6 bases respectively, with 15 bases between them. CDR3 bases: TGTGCCAGCACCCTCGGAGGGCAGGCTGAAGCTTTCTTT. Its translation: CASTLGGQAEAFF.

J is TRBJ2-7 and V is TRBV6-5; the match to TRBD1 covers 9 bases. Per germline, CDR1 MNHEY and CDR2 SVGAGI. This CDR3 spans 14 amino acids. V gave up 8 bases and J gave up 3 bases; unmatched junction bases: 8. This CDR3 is CASSRDRDLYEQYF. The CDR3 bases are TGTGCCAGCTCGAGGGACAGGGACCTCTACGAGCAGTACTTC.

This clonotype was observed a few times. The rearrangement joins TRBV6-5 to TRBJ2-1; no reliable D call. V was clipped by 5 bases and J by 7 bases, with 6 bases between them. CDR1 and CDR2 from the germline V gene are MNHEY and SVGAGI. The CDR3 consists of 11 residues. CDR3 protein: CASSQWNEQFF. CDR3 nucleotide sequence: TGTGCCAGCAGTCAGTGGAATGAGCAGTTCTTC.

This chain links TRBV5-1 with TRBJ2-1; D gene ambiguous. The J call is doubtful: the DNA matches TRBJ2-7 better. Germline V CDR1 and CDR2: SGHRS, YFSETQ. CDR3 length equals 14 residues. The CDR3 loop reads CASSLEGKSYEQYF. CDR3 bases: TGCGCCAGCAGCTTGGAAGGGAAATCCTACGAGCAGTACTTC.

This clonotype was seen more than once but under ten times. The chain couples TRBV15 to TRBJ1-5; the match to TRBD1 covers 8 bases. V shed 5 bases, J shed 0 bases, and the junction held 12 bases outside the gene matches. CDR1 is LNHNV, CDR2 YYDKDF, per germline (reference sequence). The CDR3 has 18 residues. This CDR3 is CATSPFEGQEYSNQPQHF. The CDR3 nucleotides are TGTGCCACCAGCCCCTTCGAGGGACAGGAGTATAGCAATCAGCCCCAGCATTTT. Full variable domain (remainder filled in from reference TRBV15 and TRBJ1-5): DAMVIQNPRYQVTQFGKPVTLSCSQTLNHNVMYWYQQKSSQAPKLLFHYYDKDFNNEADTPDNFQSRRPNTSFCFLDIRSPGLGDTAMYLCATSPFEGQEYSNQPQHFGDGTRLSIL.